These T cell receptor beta chains were read from a single sample in a study of T cells in Graves' hyperthyroidism and ophthalmopathy. TCRdb passed the multiplex PCR reads through MiXCR, listing each CDR3 protein once. The sample has fewer than 850,000 distinct CDR3 sequences; roughly 17% are singletons. The sample comprised blood. These receptors were collected from a man in his fifties or sixties with Graves' hyperthyroidism. The CDR3 runs from the conserved cysteine through the conserved F or W. Each record gives: V gene, D gene, J gene, clone size, CDR3 protein, CDR3 DNA. D genes are given only for firm matches. Clone size appears in some rows only: once, few, many, or a class for an expanded clone.

TRBV7-9,.,TRBJ1-1,many,CASSSTRFTEAFF,TGTGCCAGCAGCTCCACTAGGTTCACTGAAGCTTTCTTT
TRBV28,TRBD1,TRBJ1-2,many,CASSENRGAYGYTF,TGTGCCAGCAGTGAAAACAGGGGGGCCTATGGCTACACCTTC
TRBV7-9,.,TRBJ2-2,.,CASSVQTGELFF,TGTGCCAGCAGCGTTCAGACCGGGGAGCTGTTTTTT
TRBV7-8,.,TRBJ1-3,.,CASSSGPKAGNTIYF,TGTGCCAGCAGCTCCGGGCCCAAGGCTGGAAACACCATATATTTT
TRBV6-1,TRBD1,TRBJ1-5,.,CASSPLTGGTNQPQHF,TGTGCCAGCAGCCCCTTGACAGGGGGCACCAATCAGCCCCAGCATTTT
TRBV11-3,.,TRBJ2-1,many,CASSSTTYNNEQFF,TGTGCCAGCAGCTCCACAACCTATAACAATGAGCAGTTCTTC
TRBV20-1,TRBD1,TRBJ1-1,many,CSARDFLTGARTEAFF,TGCAGTGCTAGAGATTTTTTAACAGGGGCACGAACTGAAGCTTTCTTT
TRBV28,.,TRBJ1-1,many,CASSLSARSTEAFF,TGTGCCAGCAGTTTATCGGCCAGGTCCACTGAAGCTTTCTTT
TRBV7-9,TRBD2,TRBJ2-3,many,CASSGGLAGLLADTQYF,TGTGCCAGCAGCGGCGGACTAGCGGGGCTTCTGGCAGATACGCAGTATTTT
TRBV20-1,.,TRBJ2-3,few,CSAGRGGGTDTQYF,TGCAGTGCGGGCAGGGGCGGAGGCACAGATACGCAGTATTTT
TRBV16,.,TRBJ2-7,.,CASSQLHQWEQYF,TGTGCCAGCAGCCAATTACATCAATGGGAACAGTACTTC
TRBV27,TRBD1,TRBJ1-6,many,CASTIQGAAYNSPLHF,TGTGCCAGCACCATACAGGGGGCCGCCTATAATTCACCCCTCCACTTT
TRBV11-1,TRBD2,TRBJ2-1,many,CASSPSGTRVGNAEQFF,TGTGCCAGCAGCCCTTCCGGGACTAGAGTAGGCAATGCCGAGCAGTTCTTC
TRBV6-2/TRBV6-3,TRBD2,TRBJ2-1,.,CASTTPELAGAGEQFF,TGTGCCAGCACCACCCCGGAACTAGCGGGAGCCGGTGAGCAGTTCTTC
TRBV20-1,TRBD1,TRBJ2-5,.,CSAGQGEETQYF,TGCAGTGCCGGACAGGGGGAAGAGACCCAGTACTTC
TRBV12-3/TRBV12-4,.,TRBJ1-4,many,CASSLSPITSEKLFF,TGTGCCAGCAGTTTATCTCCCATTACCAGTGAAAAACTGTTTTTT
TRBV24-1,.,TRBJ1-1,many,CATSDLVEGRNTEAFF,TGTGCCACCAGTGATTTGGTGGAGGGGAGAAACACTGAAGCTTTCTTT
TRBV5-1,.,TRBJ2-7,.,CASSLTRESYEQYF,TGCGCCAGCAGCTTGACCAGAGAATCCTACGAGCAGTACTTC
TRBV18,TRBD2,TRBJ2-5,many,CASSPTLAGQETQYF,TGTGCCAGCTCGCCCACCCTAGCGGGGCAAGAGACCCAGTACTTC
TRBV11-2,.,TRBJ1-4,many,CASSFGGAEKLFF,TGTGCCAGCAGCTTCGGAGGAGCTGAAAAACTGTTTTTT
TRBV7-9,.,TRBJ1-5,.,CASSLGLGTGGNQPQHF,TGTGCCAGCAGCTTAGGTCTAGGCACCGGGGGCAATCAGCCCCAGCATTTT
TRBV7-9,.,TRBJ2-1,.,CASSLSFEQFF,TGTGCCAGCAGCTTAAGCTTCGAGCAGTTCTTC
TRBV28,TRBD1,TRBJ1-3,many,CASSLTGNTGNTIYF,TGTGCCAGCAGCCTGACAGGGAACACTGGAAACACCATATATTTT
TRBV20-1,.,TRBJ1-3,few,CSSKRTGHSGNTIYF,TGCAGTTCAAAAAGGACGGGGCACTCTGGAAACACCATATATTTT
TRBV7-9,.,TRBJ1-1,many,CASSLAAYTEAFF,TGTGCCAGCAGCTTAGCGGCCTACACTGAAGCTTTCTTT
TRBV2,.,TRBJ2-1,many,CATTGSYNEQFF,TGTGCCACCACCGGGTCATACAATGAGCAGTTCTTC
TRBV10-3,.,TRBJ2-7,few,CAISDRGRLYEQYF,TGTGCCATCAGTGACCGGGGCAGGCTCTACGAGCAGTACTTC
TRBV19,.,TRBJ1-5,few,CASSIGSSEFQPQHF,TGTGCCAGTAGTATTGGTTCGTCCGAGTTTCAGCCCCAGCATTTT
TRBV28,.,TRBJ2-5,many,CASGTLRGWETQYF,TGTGCCAGCGGAACCCTCAGGGGATGGGAGACCCAGTACTTC
TRBV14,.,TRBJ1-4,few,CASSGAEKLFF,TGTGCCAGCAGCGGAGCTGAAAAACTGTTTTTT
TRBV11-2,.,TRBJ2-7,many,CASSFHGPQAYEQYF,TGTGCCAGCAGTTTTCACGGACCCCAAGCCTACGAGCAGTACTTC
TRBV25-1,.,TRBJ2-3,few,CASSGSTGLSTDTQYF,TGTGCCAGCAGTGGGTCAACAGGGCTGAGCACAGATACGCAGTATTTT
TRBV3-1,.,TRBJ1-1,many,CASSQEYRRGTQATEAFF,TGTGCCAGCAGCCAAGAATATAGGCGGGGGACTCAGGCCACTGAAGCTTTCTTT
TRBV6-2/TRBV6-3,.,TRBJ1-4,many,CASREGTAGEKLFF,TGTGCCAGCAGGGAAGGGACGGCCGGTGAAAAACTGTTTTTT
TRBV19,.,TRBJ1-5,.,CASSVAGQPTRPQHF,TGTGCCAGTAGTGTCGCCGGACAGCCTACCAGGCCCCAGCATTTT
TRBV28,TRBD1,TRBJ2-2,many,CASSSGGSGTGELFF,TGTGCCAGCAGCTCAGGGGGAAGTGGCACCGGGGAGCTGTTTTTT
TRBV6-2/TRBV6-3,TRBD2,TRBJ2-4,.,CASSSGDYRENIQYF,TGTGCCAGCAGTTCCGGGGACTACCGGGAAAACATTCAGTACTTC
TRBV28,TRBD2,TRBJ2-1,few,CASSPSGRGQFF,TGTGCCAGCAGTCCCAGCGGGAGGGGGCAGTTCTTC
TRBV5-1,.,TRBJ2-1,once,CASSPEDDPGDNEQFF,TGCGCCAGCAGCCCCGAGGACGACCCGGGGGATAATGAGCAGTTCTTC
TRBV6-6,.,TRBJ1-4,few,CASSYATATNEKLFF,TGTGCCAGCAGTTACGCAACAGCAACTAATGAAAAACTGTTTTTT
TRBV2,.,TRBJ1-5,many,CASSAEGIGNQPQHF,TGTGCCAGCAGTGCCGAGGGGATTGGCAATCAGCCCCAGCATTTT
TRBV24-1,.,TRBJ2-5,few,CATSKGRETQYF,TGTGCCACCAGTAAGGGTCGAGAGACCCAGTACTTC
TRBV5-1,.,TRBJ2-1,many,CASSWVRDSFYNEQFF,TGCGCCAGCAGCTGGGTCCGGGACTCGTTTTACAATGAGCAGTTCTTC